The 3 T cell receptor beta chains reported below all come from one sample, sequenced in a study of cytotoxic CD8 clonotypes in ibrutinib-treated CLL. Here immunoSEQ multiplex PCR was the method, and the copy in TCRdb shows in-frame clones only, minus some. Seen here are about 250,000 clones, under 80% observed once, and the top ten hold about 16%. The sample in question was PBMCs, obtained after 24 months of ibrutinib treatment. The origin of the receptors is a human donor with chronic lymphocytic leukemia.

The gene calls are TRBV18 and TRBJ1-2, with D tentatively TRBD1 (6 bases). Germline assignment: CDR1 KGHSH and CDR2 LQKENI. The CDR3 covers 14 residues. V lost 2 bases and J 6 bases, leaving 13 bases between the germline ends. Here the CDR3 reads CASSPGGARDGYTF. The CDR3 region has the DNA TGTGCCAGCTCACCAGGGGGCGCTCGGGATGGCTACACCTTC.

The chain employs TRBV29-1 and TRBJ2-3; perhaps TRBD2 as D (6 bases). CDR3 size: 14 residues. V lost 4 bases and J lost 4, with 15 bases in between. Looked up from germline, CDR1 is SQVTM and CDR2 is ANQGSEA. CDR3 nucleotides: TGCAGCGTTGGGACTAACGAGATCGCAGATACGCAGTATTTT. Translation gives CSVGTNEIADTQYF.

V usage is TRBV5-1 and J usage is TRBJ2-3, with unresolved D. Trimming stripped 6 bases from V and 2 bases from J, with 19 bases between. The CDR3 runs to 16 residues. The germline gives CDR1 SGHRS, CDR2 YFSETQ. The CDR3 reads CASTPGLWADTDTQYF. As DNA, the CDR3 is TGCGCCAGCACCCCGGGTTTATGGGCGGACACAGATACGCAGTATTTT.